A selection of T cell receptor beta chains follows, all from one sample in a study of blood T cell repertoires in COVID-19. Libraries were prepared by immunoSEQ multiplex PCR; TCRdb keeps only in-frame clonotypes and omits some of them. The sample gives approximately 75,000 clones, 75% to 95% of which show up once; about 7% is in the top ten. Material: peripheral blood. The receptors were sampled from a human donor in a cohort sampled during active COVID-19. Both conserved end residues are part of each CDR3. D genes are given only for firm matches.

TRBD2,TRBV20-1,CSASTLGLARAYEQYF
TRBD1,TRBV10-3,CAISESRGGRESAEPEAFF
-,TRBV5-6,CASSLSLRQTSTDTQYF
TRBD2,TRBV28,CASSLSGGGPLQETQYF
-,TRBV6-5,CASSRGGPSYTEAFF
-,TRBV6-5,CASTLGGSNQPQHF
-,TRBV9,CASSVGGQNYYEQYF
-,TRBV6-1,CASSEQFFAGPTYEQYF
-,TRBV6-5,CASTTTGRYGYTF
-,TRBV3-1/TRBV3-2,CASSQDRGNSPLHF
TRBD1,TRBV19,CASRRTGQYSNQPQHF
TRBD1,TRBV12-5,CASSGDSSGDTQYF
-,TRBV12-3/TRBV12-4,CASRWGLGYGYTF
-,TRBV3-1/TRBV3-2,CASSQDHAGLNQPQHF
-,TRBV5-1,CASSPLDSKPYNEQFF
-,TRBV7-9,CASSLLQALETQYF
-,TRBV5-1,CASSLERTELNTEAFF
TRBD1,TRBV9,CASSAGTGVGVSGNTIYF
TRBD2,TRBV6-5,CASNLAGAETQYF
TRBD2,TRBV4-1,CASSQDAASGEQFF
TRBD1,TRBV19,CASSARAGTGSEAFF
-,TRBV7-2,CASSLATALNVGGQDTQYF